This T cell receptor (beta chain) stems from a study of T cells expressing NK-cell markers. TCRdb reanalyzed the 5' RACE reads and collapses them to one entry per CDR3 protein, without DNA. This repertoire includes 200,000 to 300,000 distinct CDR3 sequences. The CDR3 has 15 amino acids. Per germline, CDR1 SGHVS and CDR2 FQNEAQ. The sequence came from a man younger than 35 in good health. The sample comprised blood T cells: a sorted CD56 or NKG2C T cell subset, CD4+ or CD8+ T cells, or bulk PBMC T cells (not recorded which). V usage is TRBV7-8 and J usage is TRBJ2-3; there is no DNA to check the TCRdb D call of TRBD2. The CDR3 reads CASSLVLAERGTQYF.